Included here is one T cell receptor beta chain sequence, with context. The antigen is undetermined. Three rounds of nested PCR, following a modified ARM-PCR protocol, produced the TCRbeta library. TCRdb recomputed calls from the multiplex PCR reads with MiXCR, one row per CDR3 protein. The sample consists of about 110,000 distinct CDR3 sequences, approximately 87% of them appearing once. The template was RNA from unsorted bulk tissue. The sample is drawn from a study of tumor and adjacent non-tumor tissue in lung cancer. About the study: Histology: eleven to twelve adenocarcinoma, a couple of squamous cell carcinoma, 1 small cell lung cancer. General study findings and limits: Significantly higher TCR diversity was found in tumor than normal lung.

The ends lost 6 bases at V and 1 base at J; junction bases unmatched: 8. Germline V CDR1 and CDR2: DFQATT, SNEGSKA (reference sequence). The CDR3 totals 14 residues. The chain employs TRBV20-1 and TRBJ1-1; TRBD1 aligns across 7 bases. The specimen was lung tumor tissue. The source is a man in his 70s with non-small cell lung cancer. The CDR3 region is CSAQTGSRNTEAFF. The CDR3 DNA follows: TGCAGTGCACAGACAGGGTCGAGGAACACTGAAGCTTTCTTT.